This T cell receptor beta chain was documented in a study of T cell responses to AZD1222 COVID-19 vaccine. This clone was recorded a few times. The CDR3 spans 15 residues. Germline loops: CDR1 LGHNA, CDR2 YNFKEQ. V lost 2 bases, J lost 7 bases, and 12 bases lay in between. Pooled samples include second doses given at about 4 or 12 weeks. Assay used: immunoSEQ multiplex PCR; TCRdb lists only in-frame clones, some missing. The table records under 150,000 clones, roughly 90% of them present only once. The chain recombines TRBV4-2 with TRBJ1-6, with a possible D match to TRBD1 (5 bases). Sequenced material: peripheral blood, taken 28 days after the second AZD1222 dose. This clonotype originated in an adult who received the AZD1222 COVID-19 vaccine. This CDR3 reads CASSQRSRVNSPLHF. DNA for the CDR3: TGTGCCAGCAGCCAACGTAGCAGGGTAAATTCACCCCTCCACTTT.